Sequencing of this TCR beta chain was carried out in a study of blood T cell repertoires in COVID-19. Whole-study context: Acute and convalescent COVID-19 samples came from the United States, Italy and Spain. PBMCs, B-cell-depleted T cells, or T cells provided the cDNA or gDNA that made up the material.

Assay: immunoSEQ multiplex PCR; the TCRdb copy retains only in-frame clones and omits some. The sample lists 85,000 to 95,000 clones, 89% occurring once. V gave up 1 base and J gave up 4 bases; unmatched junction bases: 7. This CDR3 spans 16 amino acids. The V gene's germline CDR1 is MGHRA and CDR2 YSYEKL. The V and J genes are TRBV4-1 and TRBJ2-3, with TRBD2 identical over 8 bases. The specimen sequenced was peripheral blood. This sequence was found in a man in his 60s with COVID-19, enrolled during active disease. The CDR3 nucleotides are TGCGCCAGCAGCCAAGTGGCAGCGGGAGTACCAGATACGCAGTATTTT. Its protein product is CASSQVAAGVPDTQYF.